Reported below is one TCR beta chain. This entry comes from a study of blood T cell dynamics during melanoma immunotherapy. Time point of the sample: pre-treatment baseline. Every bulk PBMC sample received the same 350 ng of DNA. Some clones are missing from TCRdb's copy, which holds only in-frame ones; the method was immunoSEQ multiplex PCR. Here the sample spans about 11,000 clones, over 80% being singletons. The V segment lost 5 bases and the J segment 4 bases; nucleotides outside the gene matches: 3. The CDR3 spans 14 residues. Germline loops: CDR1 SNHLY, CDR2 FYNNEI. This chain connects TRBV2 to TRBJ2-3; 10 bases agree with TRBD1. Source: blood, taken from a patient treated with checkpoint blockade. The receptor's source is a human donor with melanoma. CDR3 nucleotides: TGTGCCAGCAGTCCTGACAGGGGGCCAGATACGCAGTATTTT. This translates into CASSPDRGPDTQYF.